This T cell receptor (beta chain) is from a study of blood T cell repertoires in COVID-19. In the study overall: Material from acute and convalescent COVID-19 was sourced from the United States, Italy and Spain.

Deletions cut 3 bases from V and 8 bases from J, with 14 bases between. There are 13 residues in the CDR3. Germline CDR1 SGHNT, CDR2 YYREEE (reference sequence). TCRdb's table, derived via immunoSEQ multiplex PCR, lists solely in-frame clones and lacks some. The top ten clones hold roughly 4.5% of a sample with tens of thousands of clones, 86% of them seen once. This clone has more than one count but fewer than ten. This receptor was taken from a man aged 80 or over with active COVID-19. The sample taken for sequencing was peripheral blood. The chain recombines TRBV5-4 with TRBJ1-1; D remains unclear. The CDR3 spells CASSSVTEKEAFF. As DNA, the CDR3 is TGTGCCAGCAGCTCCGTAACCGAGAAGGAAGCTTTCTTT.